A selection of T cell receptor beta chains follows, all from one sample in a study of cytomegalovirus exposure and HLA in healthy donors. Clones were read by immunoSEQ multiplex PCR, and TCRdb kept only the in-frame ones, dropping some. The sample yields around 190,000 clones, around three quarters seen once. The sequenced sample consisted of PBMCs. The receptors originated from a woman aged 18-29 years in good health and CMV-seronegative. Each CDR3 is given with its conserved first and last residue. The D gene is left open where the match is weak. Only some rows state a clone size, as once, few, many or a class for expanded clones.

TRBV5-1	.	.	TRBJ2-1	CASSFADAQFF	TGCGCCAGCAGCTTCGCAGATGCCCAGTTCTTC
TRBV27	TRBD2	.	TRBJ2-1	CASRQSGGSYNEQFF	TGTGCCAGCAGACAGAGCGGGGGGTCCTACAATGAGCAGTTCTTC
TRBV4-3	.	.	TRBJ2-3	CASSQDPESDKQYF	TGCGCCAGCAGCCAAGATCCGGAGTCAGATAAGCAGTATTTT
TRBV15	TRBD2	.	TRBJ2-1	CATSRVSGDYNEQFF	TGTGCCACCAGCAGAGTGAGCGGGGACTACAATGAGCAGTTCTTC
TRBV7-8	TRBD2	.	TRBJ2-7	CASSPEGLAESYEQYF	TGTGCCAGCAGCCCGGAAGGACTAGCGGAGTCCTACGAGCAGTACTTC
TRBV2	.	.	TRBJ1-2	CASSDRGEGGYTF	TGTGCCAGCAGTGACAGGGGAGAGGGCGGCTACACCTTC
TRBV7-3	.	few	TRBJ2-1	CASSSTGEGNEQFF	TGTGCCAGCAGCTCGACGGGAGAGGGCAATGAGCAGTTCTTC
TRBV7-2	.	.	TRBJ2-3	CASSLVQESTDTQYF	TGTGCCAGCAGCTTAGTACAGGAAAGCACAGATACGCAGTATTTT
TRBV7-8	.	.	TRBJ2-1	CASSLINEQFF	TGTGCCAGCAGCCTTATCAATGAGCAGTTCTTC
TRBV7-4	.	.	TRBJ2-5	CASSQEETQYF	TGTGCCAGCAGCCAGGAAGAGACCCAGTACTTC
TRBV27	.	.	TRBJ2-7	CASSSAAGTNYEQYF	TGTGCCAGCAGTTCAGCCGCCGGGACAAACTACGAGCAGTACTTC
TRBV6-1	.	.	TRBJ1-2	CASSPLLGYTF	TGTGCCAGCAGTCCCCTATTAGGCTACACCTTC